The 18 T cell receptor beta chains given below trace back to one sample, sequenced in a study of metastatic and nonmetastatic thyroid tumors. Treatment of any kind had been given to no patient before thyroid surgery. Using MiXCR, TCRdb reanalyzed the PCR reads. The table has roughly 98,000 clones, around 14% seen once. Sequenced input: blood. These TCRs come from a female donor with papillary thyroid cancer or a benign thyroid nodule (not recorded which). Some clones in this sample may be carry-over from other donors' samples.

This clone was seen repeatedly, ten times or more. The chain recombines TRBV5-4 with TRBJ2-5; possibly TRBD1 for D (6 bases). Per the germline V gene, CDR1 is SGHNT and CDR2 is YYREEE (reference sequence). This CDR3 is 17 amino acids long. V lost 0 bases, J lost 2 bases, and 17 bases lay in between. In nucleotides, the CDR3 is TGTGCCAGCAGCTTGGCGGCAGGAAGGGGGTTGCAAGAGACCCAGTACTTC. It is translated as CASSLAAGRGLQETQYF.

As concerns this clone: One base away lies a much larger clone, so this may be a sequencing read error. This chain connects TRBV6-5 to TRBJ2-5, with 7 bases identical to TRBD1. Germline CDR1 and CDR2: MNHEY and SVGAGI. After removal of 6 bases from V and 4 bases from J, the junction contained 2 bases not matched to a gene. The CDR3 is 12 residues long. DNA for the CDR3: TGTGCCAGCAGGACAGGGATAGAGACCCAGTACTTC. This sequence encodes CASRTGIETQYF.

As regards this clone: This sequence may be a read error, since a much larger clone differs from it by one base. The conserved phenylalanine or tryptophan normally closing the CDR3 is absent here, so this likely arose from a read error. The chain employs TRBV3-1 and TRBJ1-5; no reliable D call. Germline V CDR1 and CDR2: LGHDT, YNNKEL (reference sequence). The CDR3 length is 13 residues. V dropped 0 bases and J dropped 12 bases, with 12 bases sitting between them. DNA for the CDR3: TGTGCCAGCAGCCAAGATCCGGGCAGGCTCCAGCATCTT. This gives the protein CASSQDPGRLQHL.

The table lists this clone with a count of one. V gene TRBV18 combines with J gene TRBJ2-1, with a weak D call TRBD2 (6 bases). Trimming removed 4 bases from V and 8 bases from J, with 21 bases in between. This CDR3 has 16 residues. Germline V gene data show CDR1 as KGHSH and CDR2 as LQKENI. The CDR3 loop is CASSRREDRGRDEQFF. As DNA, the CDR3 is TGTGCCAGCTCACGGAGGGAAGATCGGGGCCGCGATGAGCAGTTCTTC.

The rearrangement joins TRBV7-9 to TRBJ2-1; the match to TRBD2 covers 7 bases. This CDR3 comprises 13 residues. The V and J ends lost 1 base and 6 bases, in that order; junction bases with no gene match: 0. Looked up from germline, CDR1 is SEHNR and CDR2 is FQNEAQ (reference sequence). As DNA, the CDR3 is TGTGCCAGCAGCTTAGGGACTAGCAATGAGCAGTTCTTC. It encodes CASSLGTSNEQFF.

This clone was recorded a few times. CDR3 coding DNA: TGTGCCAGCAGTAAGACATTCCCGCAGTATTTT. It specifies CASSKTFPQYF. This rearrangement joins TRBV12-3 or TRBV12-4 to TRBJ2-3; D is ambiguous. This CDR3 spans 11 amino acids. The V end lost 5 bases, the J end lost 10 bases, and 10 bases lay between the germline ends.

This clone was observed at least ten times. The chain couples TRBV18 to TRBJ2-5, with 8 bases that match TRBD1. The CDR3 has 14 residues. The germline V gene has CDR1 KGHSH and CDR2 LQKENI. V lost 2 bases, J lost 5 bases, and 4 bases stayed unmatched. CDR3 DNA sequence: TGTGCCAGCTCACCAGCCACAGGGGGTGAGACCCAGTACTTC. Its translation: CASSPATGGETQYF.

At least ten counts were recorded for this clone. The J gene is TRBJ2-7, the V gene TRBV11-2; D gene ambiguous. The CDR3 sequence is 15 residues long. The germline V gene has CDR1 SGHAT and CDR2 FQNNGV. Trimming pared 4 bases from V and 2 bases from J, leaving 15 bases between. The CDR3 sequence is CASSYTVTSTYEQYF. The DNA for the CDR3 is TGTGCCAGCAGCTACACCGTGACATCCACCTACGAGCAGTACTTC.

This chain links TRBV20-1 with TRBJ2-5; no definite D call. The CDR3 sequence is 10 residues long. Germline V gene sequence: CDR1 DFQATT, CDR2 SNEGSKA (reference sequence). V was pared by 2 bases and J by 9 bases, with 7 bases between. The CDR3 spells CSARRGAQYF. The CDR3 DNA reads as TGCAGTGCTAGACGCGGCGCCCAGTACTTC.

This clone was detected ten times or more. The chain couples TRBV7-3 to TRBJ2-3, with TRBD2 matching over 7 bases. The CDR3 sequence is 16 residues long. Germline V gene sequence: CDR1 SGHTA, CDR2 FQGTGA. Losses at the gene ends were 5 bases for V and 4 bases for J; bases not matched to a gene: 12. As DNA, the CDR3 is TGTGCCAGCAGCGGGCCCAGCGGGGATCGCCCAGATACGCAGTATTTT. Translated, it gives CASSGPSGDRPDTQYF.

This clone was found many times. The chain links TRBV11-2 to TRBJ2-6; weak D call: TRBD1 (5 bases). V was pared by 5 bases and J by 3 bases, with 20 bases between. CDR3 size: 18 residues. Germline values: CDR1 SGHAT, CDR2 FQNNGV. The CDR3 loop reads CASSPRWQGSDGANVLTF. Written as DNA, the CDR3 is TGTGCCAGCAGCCCGAGGTGGCAGGGAAGTGATGGGGCCAACGTCCTGACTTTC. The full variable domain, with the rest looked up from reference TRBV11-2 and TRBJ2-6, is EAGVAQSPRYKIIEKRQSVAFWCNPISGHATLYWYQQILGQGPKLLIQFQNNGVVDDSQLPKDRFSAERLKGVDSTLKIQPAKLEDSAVYLCASSPRWQGSDGANVLTFGAGSRLTVL.

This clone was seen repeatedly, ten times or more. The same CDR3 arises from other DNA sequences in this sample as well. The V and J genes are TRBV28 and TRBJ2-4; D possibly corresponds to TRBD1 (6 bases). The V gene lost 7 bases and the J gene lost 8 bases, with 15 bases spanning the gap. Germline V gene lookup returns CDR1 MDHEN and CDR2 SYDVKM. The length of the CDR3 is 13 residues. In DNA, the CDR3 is TGTGCCAGCAAAGGACAGACTAAGGACATTCAGTACTTC. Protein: CASKGQTKDIQYF. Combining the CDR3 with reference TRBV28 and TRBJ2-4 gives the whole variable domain DVKVTQSSRYLVKRTGEKVFLECVQDMDHENMFWYRQDPGLGLRLIYFSYDVKMKEKGDIPEGYSVSREKKERFSLILESASTNQTSMYLCASKGQTKDIQYFGAGTRLSVL.

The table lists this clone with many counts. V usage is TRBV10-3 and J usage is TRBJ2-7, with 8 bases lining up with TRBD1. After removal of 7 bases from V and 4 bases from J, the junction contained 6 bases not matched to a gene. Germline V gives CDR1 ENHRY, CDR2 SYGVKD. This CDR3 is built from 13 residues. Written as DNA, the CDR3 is TGTGCCATCATGGAGCAGGGGGCGTACGAGCAGTACTTC. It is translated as CAIMEQGAYEQYF.

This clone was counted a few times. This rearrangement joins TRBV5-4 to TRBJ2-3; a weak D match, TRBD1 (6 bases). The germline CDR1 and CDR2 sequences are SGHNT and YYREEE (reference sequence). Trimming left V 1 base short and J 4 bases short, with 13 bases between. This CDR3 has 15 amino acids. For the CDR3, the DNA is TGTGCCAGCAGCTTGCGGACAGCGAACGCAGATACGCAGTATTTT. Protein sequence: CASSLRTANADTQYF.

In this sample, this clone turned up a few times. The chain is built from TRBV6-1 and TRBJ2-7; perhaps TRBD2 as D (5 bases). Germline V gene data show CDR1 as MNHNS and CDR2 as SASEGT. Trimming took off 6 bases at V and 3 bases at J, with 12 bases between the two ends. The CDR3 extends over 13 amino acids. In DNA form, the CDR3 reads TGTGCCAGCAGGAGCGGAATGTTCTACGAGCAGTACTTC. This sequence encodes CASRSGMFYEQYF.

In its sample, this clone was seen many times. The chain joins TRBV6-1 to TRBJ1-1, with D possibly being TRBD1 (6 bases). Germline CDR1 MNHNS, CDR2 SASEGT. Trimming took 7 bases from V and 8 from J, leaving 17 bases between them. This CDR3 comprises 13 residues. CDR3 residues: CASISRGALEAFF. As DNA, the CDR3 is TGTGCCAGCATTTCCCGGGGGGCCCTAGAAGCTTTCTTT.

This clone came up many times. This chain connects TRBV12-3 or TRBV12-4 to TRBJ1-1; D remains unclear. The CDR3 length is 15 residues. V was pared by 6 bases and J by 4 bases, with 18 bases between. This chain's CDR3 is CASSSAPAGSTEAFF. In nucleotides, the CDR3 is TGTGCCAGCAGCTCCGCCCCCGCGGGGAGCACTGAAGCTTTCTTT.

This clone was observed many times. This CDR3 is CASRPRHEKLFF. CDR3 sequence (DNA): TGTGCCTCACGACCTAGGCACGAAAAACTGTTTTTT. The chain joins TRBV6-1 to TRBJ1-4; no definite D call. Germline loops: CDR1 MNHNS, CDR2 SASEGT. The CDR3 length is 12 residues. Trimming stripped 11 bases from V and 8 bases from J, with 15 bases between.